This is a list of T cell receptor beta chains from one sample in a study of blood T cell repertoires in COVID-19. The method was immunoSEQ multiplex PCR; TCRdb's version includes in-frame clones alone and lacks a portion of them. The table includes roughly 140,000 clones, more than 80% detected once. Sequencing was carried out using peripheral blood. Every receptor here comes from a human donor with acute or convalescent COVID-19. The donor label of this sample is uncertain. CDR3s include the opening cysteine and the closing phenylalanine or tryptophan. D genes are given only for firm matches. A clone size is listed for some rows: how often the clone was seen (once, few, many), or a class if it is expanded.

>TRBJ1-4|NA|TRBV9|NA
TGTGCCAGCAGCGTTTCAGGTGCAACTAATGAAAAACTGTTTTTT
CASSVSGATNEKLFF
>TRBJ1-1|NA|TRBV30|NA
TGTGCCTGGAAGGACAGCTTGAACACTGAAGCTTTCTTT
CAWKDSLNTEAFF
>TRBJ1-5|TRBD1|TRBV27|NA
TGTGCCAGCAGCCGGGACAGGGGGGGACAGCCCCAGCATTTT
CASSRDRGGQPQHF
>TRBJ2-1|NA|TRBV30|NA
TGTGCCTGGAGGGGGGGAACCTGGAATGAGCAGTTCTTC
CAWRGGTWNEQFF
>TRBJ2-1|TRBD2|TRBV7-8|NA
TGTGCCAGCAGCCCTAGCGGGGGGTGGTACAATGAGCAGTTCTTC
CASSPSGGWYNEQFF
>TRBJ2-7|NA|TRBV28|NA
TGTGCCAGCTTTACAGGGCCCTACGAGCAGTACTTC
CASFTGPYEQYF
>TRBJ1-1|NA|TRBV3-1/TRBV3-2|NA
TGTGCCAGCAGCCTGAGGGGGAGGGACACTGAAGCTTTCTTT
CASSLRGRDTEAFF
>TRBJ1-2|TRBD1|TRBV2|NA
TGTGCCAGCAGTAGGGACAGGGAAATTAACTATGGCTACACCTTC
CASSRDREINYGYTF
>TRBJ2-1|TRBD2|TRBV11-3|once
TGTGCCAGCAGCCCGGGGGGGCCGGGGGATGAGCAGTTCTTC
CASSPGGPGDEQFF
>TRBJ1-5|NA|TRBV7-9|NA
TGTGCCAGCAGCTCCCATTATCAGCCCCAGCATTTT
CASSSHYQPQHF
>TRBJ1-1|NA|TRBV15|NA
TGTGCCACCAGCGGAGCGGGGGGATGGGACACTGAAGCTTTCTTT
CATSGAGGWDTEAFF
>TRBJ2-5|TRBD1|TRBV18|NA
TGTGCCAGCTCACCAATAAAGGACAGGGTGGGAGAGACCCAGTACTTC
CASSPIKDRVGETQYF
>TRBJ1-5|NA|TRBV18|NA
TGTGCCAGCTCACCAGGTAACCAAGCTAATCAGCCCCAGCATTTT
CASSPGNQANQPQHF